These 19 T cell receptor beta chains share one sample of origin, sequenced in a study of blood T cells in healthy people across ages. It was with a sample-barcoded 5' primer and a J-beta primer mix that a second PCR of roughly 7 to 12 cycles was run. TCRdb reanalysed the 5' RACE reads using MiXCR and keeps one entry per CDR3 protein. The sample gives about 1.4 million distinct CDR3 sequences, around 59% of which show up once; approximately 7% is in the top ten. Sequences were obtained from blood. These receptors were obtained from a young man in good health.

This chain uses TRBV6-5 with TRBJ2-3; TRBD2 is a possible D gene (5 bases). The CDR3 runs 14 residues. Trimming took off 6 bases at V and 6 bases at J, with 16 bases between the two ends. CDR1 and CDR2 (germline): MNHEY, SVGAGI. The CDR3 sequence is CASSESRALDTQYF. In DNA form, the CDR3 reads TGTGCCAGCAGCGAGTCGAGGGCCCTCGATACGCAGTATTTT.

The rearrangement links TRBV4-1 to TRBJ2-6; D is undetermined. The CDR3 runs 17 residues. In germline, CDR1 is MGHRA, CDR2 YSYEKL. The V end lost 2 bases, the J end lost 2 bases, and 13 bases lay between the germline ends. The CDR3 sequence is CASSQRREVAGANVLTF. CDR3 in DNA: TGCGCCAGCAGCCAAAGAAGGGAAGTTGCTGGGGCCAACGTCCTGACTTTC.

V usage is TRBV6-2 or TRBV6-3 and J usage is TRBJ2-5; D is perhaps TRBD2 (5 bases). V lost 6 bases and J 4 bases, leaving 21 bases between the germline ends. The CDR3 runs 16 residues. Germline CDR1 reads MNHEY; CDR2 reads SVGEGT. For the CDR3, the DNA is TGTGCCAGCAGCCCGAGGAGGCTCCCCGCGACAGAGACCCAGTACTTC. It encodes CASSPRRLPATETQYF.

V gene TRBV6-1 combines with J gene TRBJ2-7; the D gene could be TRBD1 or TRBD2 (5 bases each). Germline loops: CDR1 MNHNS, CDR2 SASEGT. Deletions cut 4 bases from V and 2 bases from J, with 15 bases between. The CDR3 has 15 amino acids. The CDR3 DNA reads TGTGCCAGCAGTGCTAATCCGGGACCTACCTACGAGCAGTACTTC. This encodes CASSANPGPTYEQYF.

The table lists this clonotype with a few counts. V usage is TRBV10-3 and J usage is TRBJ1-2; TRBD1 is a possible D gene (5 bases). This CDR3 is 16 amino acids long. V lost 2 bases to trimming and J lost 0 bases, with 13 bases between them. CDR1 is ENHRY, CDR2 SYGVKD, per germline. CDR3 DNA sequence: TGTGCCATCAGTGAGACGCAGGGCGAAACTAACTATGGCTACACCTTC. Protein product: CAISETQGETNYGYTF.

The V and J genes are TRBV7-9 and TRBJ2-5; 12 bases align to TRBD2. V gave up 6 bases and J gave up 5 bases; unmatched junction bases: 10. This CDR3 comprises 16 residues. Germline lookup yields CDR1 SEHNR and CDR2 FQNEAQ (reference sequence). DNA for the CDR3: TGTGCCAGCAGGCCCCCGCGACTAGCGGGGGATGAGACCCAGTACTTC. Residues: CASRPPRLAGDETQYF.

This clonotype was observed a handful of times. At one of its ends the junction is not consistent with the germline gene, which may arise from a read error. The J gene is TRBJ1-6, the V gene TRBV27, with D perhaps TRBD1 (5 bases). Germline loops: CDR1 MNHEY, CDR2 SMNVEV (reference sequence). The CDR3 is made up of 16 amino acids. The CDR3 DNA sequence: TGTGCCAGCAGAGAGACAGAGAGCTCCTATAATTCGCCCCTCCACTTT. Its protein is CASRETESSYNSPLHF.

The chain carries TRBV20-1 and TRBJ1-5, with 7 nucleotides matching TRBD1. Germline assignment: CDR1 DFQATT and CDR2 SNEGSKA (reference sequence). The length of the CDR3 is 14 residues. V shed 6 bases and J 9 bases; nucleotides not matched to a gene: 14. The CDR3 loop reads CSADPGQRMMPQHF. The CDR3 nucleotides read TGCAGTGCAGACCCGGGACAGCGGATGATGCCCCAGCATTTT.

The chain has TRBV15 and TRBJ2-7; the D gene is possibly TRBD1 (5 bases). The germline V gene has CDR1 LNHNV and CDR2 YYDKDF (reference sequence). Trimming stripped 3 bases from V and 0 bases from J, with 12 bases between. CDR3 length: 15 residues. CDR3 region: CATSSQRGLSYEQYF. CDR3 sequence (DNA): TGTGCCACCAGCAGCCAAAGGGGCCTCTCCTACGAGCAGTACTTC.

The chain joins TRBV20-1 to TRBJ2-1, with D possibly matching TRBD2 (6 bases). This CDR3 has 11 amino acids. CDR1 is DFQATT, CDR2 SNEGSKA, per germline (reference sequence). The V end lost 6 bases, the J end lost 3 bases, and 6 bases lay between the germline ends. DNA of the CDR3: TGCAGTGCCGGGAGCTACAATGAGCAGTTCTTC. This sequence encodes CSAGSYNEQFF.

The rearrangement uses TRBV27 and TRBJ2-3, with D hard to call. The germline V gene has CDR1 MNHEY and CDR2 SMNVEV (reference sequence). The CDR3 loop spans 14 amino acids. Trimming removed 8 bases from V and 0 bases from J, with 12 bases in between. In nucleotides, the CDR3 is TGTGCCAGCGGAACGTGGTCTAGCACAGATACGCAGTATTTT. It yields the protein CASGTWSSTDTQYF.

The chain is built from TRBV7-9 and TRBJ2-2, with D unclear. CDR3 length: 14 residues. Per the germline V gene, CDR1 is SEHNR and CDR2 is FQNEAQ (reference sequence). V was cut by 2 bases and J by 7 bases, with 11 bases left in between. CDR3 amino acids: CASSLSVGHGELFF. CDR3 DNA: TGTGCCAGCAGCTTATCTGTCGGGCACGGGGAGCTGTTTTTT.

The chain links TRBV10-3 to TRBJ2-3, with D perhaps matching TRBD2 (6 bases). Germline lookup yields CDR1 ENHRY and CDR2 SYGVKD. The CDR3 is 17 residues long. V was cut by 2 bases and J by 0 bases, with 15 bases left in between. CDR3 loop: CAISEMGDFLSTDTQYF. The CDR3 DNA reads as TGTGCCATCAGTGAGATGGGGGACTTTCTTAGCACAGATACGCAGTATTTT.

The chain has TRBV10-3 and TRBJ1-1; D is uncertain. V dropped 10 bases and J dropped 1 base, with 10 bases sitting between them. This CDR3 has 12 amino acids. Germline loops: CDR1 ENHRY, CDR2 SYGVKD. DNA for the CDR3: TGTGCCAGCCAGGCGGGGAACACTGAAGCTTTCTTT. This encodes CASQAGNTEAFF.

As concerns this clonotype: An end of the junction differs from the germline gene, which may be a read error. V usage is TRBV10-3 and J usage is TRBJ2-1; D remains ambiguous. The CDR3 sequence is 14 residues long. The germline CDR1 and CDR2 sequences are ENHRY and SYGVKD. In nucleotides, the CDR3 is TGCGCCATCAGTGTGGAGAGCTCCTACAATGAGCAGTTCTTC. Translating it yields CAISVESSYNEQFF.

The chain uses TRBV29-1 and TRBJ2-7; the D is unclear. In germline, CDR1 is SQVTM, CDR2 ANQGSEA. CDR3 length: 12 residues. V lost 4 bases, J lost 2 bases, and 9 bases lay in between. The CDR3 coding sequence is TGCAGCGTTGCCCAGTCTCCCTACGAGCAGTACTTC. Translation: CSVAQSPYEQYF.

This clonotype was observed a single time. The CDR3 DNA is TGTGCCAGCAGCTTGGCCGTAGTACACAGGAGCTCCTACAATGAGCAGTACTTC. Amino acid sequence: CASSLAVVHRSSYNEQYF. This chain links TRBV5-5 with TRBJ2-1; weak D call: TRBD1 (5 bases). The J call may not be correct, given that the DNA end is closer to TRBJ2-7. The CDR3 runs to 18 residues. Germline CDR1 reads SGHKS; CDR2 reads YYEKEE (reference sequence).

Only one count was recorded for this clonotype. The V gene is TRBV7-2, the J gene TRBJ1-5; D remains unclear. Germline V CDR1 and CDR2: SGHTA, FQGNSA. The CDR3 loop spans 14 amino acids. V was trimmed by 5 bases and J by 4 bases, leaving 12 bases between them. CDR3 sequence reads: CASSPFHSNQPQHF. CDR3 bases: TGTGCCAGCAGCCCTTTTCATAGTAATCAGCCCCAGCATTTT.

This clonotype was counted a single time. The V call is TRBV20-1, the J call TRBJ2-5; 9 nucleotides agree with TRBD1. The length of the CDR3 is 13 residues. The germline V gene has CDR1 DFQATT and CDR2 SNEGSKA (reference sequence). The J segment lost 8 bases and the V segment lost 5 bases, leaving 9 bases of the junction unmatched. The CDR3 nucleotides are TGCAGTGCTCCTCCGGGACAGGGTTTAACCCAGTACTTC. Translating it yields CSAPPGQGLTQYF.